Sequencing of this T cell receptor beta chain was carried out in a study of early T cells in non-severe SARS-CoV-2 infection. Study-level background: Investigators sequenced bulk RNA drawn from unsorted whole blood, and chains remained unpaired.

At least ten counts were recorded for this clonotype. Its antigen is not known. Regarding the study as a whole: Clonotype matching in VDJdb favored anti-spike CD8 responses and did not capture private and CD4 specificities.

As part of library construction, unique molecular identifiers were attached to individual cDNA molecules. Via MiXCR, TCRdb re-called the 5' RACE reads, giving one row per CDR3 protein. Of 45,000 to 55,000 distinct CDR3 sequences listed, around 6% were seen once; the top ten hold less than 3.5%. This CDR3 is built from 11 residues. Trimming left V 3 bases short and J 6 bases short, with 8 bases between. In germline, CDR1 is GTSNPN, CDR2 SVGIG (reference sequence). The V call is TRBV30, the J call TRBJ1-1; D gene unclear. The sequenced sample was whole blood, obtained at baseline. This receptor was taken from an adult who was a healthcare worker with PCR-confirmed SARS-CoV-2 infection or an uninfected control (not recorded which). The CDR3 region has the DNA TGTGCCTGGAGCCCCGGACCTGAAGCTTTCTTT. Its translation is CAWSPGPEAFF.